Below, 21 T cell receptor beta chains from the same sample are listed, as sequenced in a study of OX40 agonist ivuxolimab in advanced cancers. Sequenced by immunoSEQ multiplex PCR; TCRdb stores in-frame clones only, minus some. The sample has roughly 68,000 clones, approximately 89% seen once; the top ten hold around 1.1%. The source material was CD4+ or CD8+ T cells sorted from blood, sampled in a trial of the OX40 agonist ivuxolimab. All receptors come from an adult with an advanced solid tumor such as melanoma, head and neck, liver or kidney cancer.

The V call is TRBV30, the J call TRBJ2-5, with D tentatively TRBD1 or TRBD2 (5 bases each). Germline V gives CDR1 GTSNPN, CDR2 SVGIG (reference sequence). The CDR3 loop spans 13 amino acids. V dropped 0 bases and J dropped 4 bases, with 9 bases sitting between them. CDR3 sequence (DNA): TGTGCCTGGAGTGTGGGGACCACAGAGACCCAGTACTTC. Protein: CAWSVGTTETQYF.

The chain's CDR3 is CASSVEAGANYEQYF. As DNA, the CDR3 is TGTGCCAGCAGTGTCGAAGCGGGGGCTAATTACGAGCAGTACTTC. The gene calls are TRBV6-4 and TRBJ2-7; 8 nucleotides line up with TRBD2. Germline trimming cut 4 bases from V and 4 bases from J; bases unmatched to any gene: 9. The CDR3 runs 15 residues. Germline values: CDR1 MRHNA, CDR2 SNTAGT.

This sequence joins TRBV21-1 and TRBJ2-5; TRBD2, the table's D call, lacks a check against the DNA. TRBV21-1 represents a pseudogene. This CDR3 is built from 17 residues. The CDR3: CASRNPGLAAGPGTQYF. The CDR3 DNA reads as TGTGCCAGCCGCAACCCAGGACTAGCGGCGGGGCCGGGGACCCAGTACTTC.

The J gene is TRBJ2-3, the V gene TRBV19; possibly TRBD2 for D (6 bases). This CDR3 spans 15 amino acids. V gave up 5 bases and J gave up 0 bases, with 12 bases separating them. Germline V gene data show CDR1 as LNHDA and CDR2 as SQIVND (reference sequence). CDR3 loop: CASSPKGLSTDTQYF. CDR3 coding DNA: TGTGCCAGTAGTCCAAAGGGACTTAGCACAGATACGCAGTATTTT.

This chain uses TRBV5-4 with TRBJ2-1; 10 bases map to TRBD2. The V gene's germline CDR1 is SGHNT and CDR2 YYREEE (reference sequence). The CDR3 is 15 amino acids. V lost 4 bases, J lost 3 bases, and 4 bases stayed unmatched. The CDR3 DNA follows: TGTGCCAGCAGCCAAACTAGCGGGAACTACAATGAGCAGTTCTTC. As protein: CASSQTSGNYNEQFF. Together with reference TRBV5-4 and TRBJ2-1, the CDR3 gives the full variable domain: ETGVTQSPTHLIKTRGQQVTLRCSSQSGHNTVSWYQQALGQGPQFIFQYYREEENGRGNFPPRFSGLQFPNYSSELNVNALELDDSALYLCASSQTSGNYNEQFFGPGTRLTVL.

The V and J genes are TRBV2 and TRBJ2-7, with 14 positions matching TRBD2. Germline assignment: CDR1 SNHLY and CDR2 FYNNEI. The V gene end was trimmed by 1 base and the J gene end by 3 bases; junction bases not matched to a gene: 2. This CDR3 contains 16 residues. In DNA, the CDR3 is TGTGCCAGCAGTGAAGGACTAGCGGGAGGGGTCTACGAGCAGTACTTC. Translating gives CASSEGLAGGVYEQYF. The full variable domain, with the rest looked up from reference TRBV2 and TRBJ2-7, is EPEVTQTPSHQVTQMGQEVILRCVPISNHLYFYWYRQILGQKVEFLVSFYNNEISEKSEIFDDQFSVERPDGSNFTLKIRSTKLEDSAMYFCASSEGLAGGVYEQYFGPGTRLTVT.

The rearrangement uses TRBV7-2 and TRBJ2-3; TRBD2 agrees at 13 bases. The ends lost 5 bases at V and 6 bases at J; junction bases unmatched: 8. The CDR3 covers 16 residues. Germline V gene sequence: CDR1 SGHTA, CDR2 FQGNSA. The CDR3 DNA sequence: TGTGCCAGCAGCCCCGTACTAGCGGGAGGGCCGGATACGCAGTATTTT. Encoded protein: CASSPVLAGGPDTQYF. The full variable domain, completed using reference TRBV7-2 and TRBJ2-3, is GAGVSQSPSNKVTEKGKDVELRCDPISGHTALYWYRQSLGQGLEFLIYFQGNSAPDKSGLPSDRFSAERTGGSVSTLTIQRTQQEDSAVYLCASSPVLAGGPDTQYFGPGTRLTVL.

The chain links TRBV11-2 to TRBJ2-7, with D perhaps assigned TRBD1 or TRBD2 (5 bases each). The CDR3 runs 16 residues. V was clipped by 6 bases and J by 5 bases, with 23 bases between them. CDR1 is SGHAT and CDR2 is FQNNGV in the germline V gene. CDR3 sequence (DNA): TGTGCCAGCAGTCATAGGCCGGGGCAGGGTATCCACGAGCAGTACTTC. It encodes CASSHRPGQGIHEQYF. The whole variable domain, remainder taken from reference TRBV11-2 and TRBJ2-7, is EAGVAQSPRYKIIEKRQSVAFWCNPISGHATLYWYQQILGQGPKLLIQFQNNGVVDDSQLPKDRFSAERLKGVDSTLKIQPAKLEDSAVYLCASSHRPGQGIHEQYFGPGTRLTVT.

The chain joins TRBV6-1 to TRBJ1-2, with D possibly TRBD1 on 6 matching bases. The CDR3 is made up of 11 amino acids. V was clipped by 5 bases and J by 7 bases, with 8 bases between them. Germline V CDR1 and CDR2: MNHNS, SASEGT. This chain's CDR3 is CASSSGVGYTF. The CDR3 DNA reads as TGTGCCAGCAGTTCAGGGGTTGGCTACACCTTC.

This chain connects TRBV10-1 to TRBJ2-3; maybe TRBD2 (5 bases). The V end lost 3 bases, the J end lost 4 bases, and 11 bases lay between the germline ends. Looked up from germline, CDR1 is WNHNN and CDR2 is SYGVQD (reference sequence). The CDR3 spans 14 residues. CDR3 bases: TGCGCCAGCAGTGATTCGCGGGCCTCAGATACGCAGTATTTT. Translating gives CASSDSRASDTQYF.

About this clone itself: Distinct nucleotide sequences in the sample also encode this CDR3. The J gene is TRBJ2-3, the V gene TRBV9; 7 bases are a match to TRBD2. Losses at the gene ends were 3 bases for V and 4 bases for J; bases not matched to a gene: 5. Germline V gives CDR1 SGDLS, CDR2 YYNGEE. The CDR3 loop spans 14 amino acids. Here the CDR3 reads CASSAGLAADTQYF. CDR3 nucleotides: TGTGCCAGCAGCGCTGGCCTAGCGGCAGATACGCAGTATTTT.

J is TRBJ2-7 and V is TRBV6-5; 8 positions agree with TRBD1. Germline CDR1 is MNHEY and CDR2 is SVGAGI. V trimming: 3 bases; J trimming: 12 bases; junction bases outside the gene matches: 10. The CDR3 runs to 13 residues. The CDR3 coding sequence is TGTGCCAGCAGTTATTGGACAGGGCAGCTGTTGTACTTC. This encodes CASSYWTGQLLYF.

This clone appeared a single time. The V and J genes are TRBV7-3 and TRBJ2-2; the D gene could be TRBD1 or TRBD2 (5 bases each). CDR1 and CDR2 from the germline V gene are SGHTA and FQGTGA. V shed 4 bases and J shed 1 base, with 16 bases lying between them. The CDR3 is 17 residues long. CDR3 DNA sequence: TGTGCCAGCAGCTCAGGGAGTGGGGTACGGAACACCGGGGAGCTGTTTTTT. This encodes CASSSGSGVRNTGELFF.

The genes are TRBV10-3 and TRBJ1-3; TRBD1 might be the D (6 bases). The V and J ends lost 6 bases and 10 bases respectively, with 16 bases between them. The CDR3 totals 13 residues. Per the germline V gene, CDR1 is ENHRY and CDR2 is SYGVKD. This chain's CDR3 is CAIRDTPGETIYF. The DNA of the CDR3 is TGTGCCATCAGAGACACACCAGGGGAGACCATATATTTT.

The chain carries TRBV30 and TRBJ1-3; D is ambiguous. The germline gives CDR1 GTSNPN, CDR2 SVGIG (reference sequence). CDR3 length: 12 amino acids. The V end was cut by 3 bases, the J end by 7 bases, with 10 bases between. CDR3 DNA: TGTGCCTGGAGCGCCATAGGGAACACCATATATTTT. This sequence encodes CAWSAIGNTIYF.

This clone was found once. CDR3 region: CASSFSGGETQYF. The CDR3 nucleotides are TGCGCCAGCAGCTTTAGCGGGGGGGAGACCCAGTACTTC. The gene calls are TRBV5-1 and TRBJ2-5, with TRBD2 matching over 10 bases. Trimming took 2 bases from V and 5 from J; bases not matched to a gene: 0. The CDR3 sequence is 13 residues long. Per germline, CDR1 SGHRS and CDR2 YFSETQ.

V usage is TRBV25-1 and J usage is TRBJ1-2; D not certain. Germline assignment: CDR1 MGHDK and CDR2 SYGVNS. The V gene lost 6 bases and the J gene lost 2 bases, with 16 bases spanning the gap. This CDR3 has 15 amino acids. The CDR3 DNA sequence: TGTGCCAGCAGCGACCGAGCTACGGGAAACTATGGCTACACCTTC. Protein sequence: CASSDRATGNYGYTF.

The V and J genes are TRBV5-4 and TRBJ2-2; D is possibly TRBD2 (6 bases). Trimming removed 1 base from V and 6 bases from J, with 13 bases in between. The CDR3 has 15 residues. Germline V lookup: CDR1 SGHNT, CDR2 YYREEE (reference sequence). CDR3 in amino acids: CASSLRRGPPGELFF. CDR3 in DNA: TGTGCCAGCAGCTTGAGGAGGGGCCCTCCCGGGGAGCTGTTTTTT.

This chain joins TRBV29-1 and TRBJ2-5; D is tentatively TRBD1 or TRBD2 (5 bases each). Trimming cost V 7 bases and J 5 bases, with 23 bases left between them. This CDR3 region has 15 residues. Looked up from germline, CDR1 is SQVTM and CDR2 is ANQGSEA. This CDR3 reads CSAEAVTGGWETQYF. CDR3 nucleotides: TGCAGCGCCGAAGCGGTTACAGGAGGTTGGGAGACCCAGTACTTC.

The chain joins TRBV10-3 to TRBJ2-1; TRBD2 is a possible D gene (6 bases). The CDR3 extends over 12 amino acids. Germline lookup yields CDR1 ENHRY and CDR2 SYGVKD. Trimming took off 5 bases at V and 7 bases at J, with 9 bases between the two ends. The CDR3 protein is CAISRTTNEQFF. The CDR3 nucleotides are TGTGCCATCAGTCGGACTACAAATGAGCAGTTCTTC.

This clone has only one observation. The gene calls are TRBV19 and TRBJ1-5; D ambiguous. The length of the CDR3 is 15 residues. In germline, CDR1 is LNHDA, CDR2 SQIVND (reference sequence). V lost 5 bases, J lost 1 base, and 12 bases lay in between. DNA of the CDR3: TGTGCCAGTAGTCAGAGTCATCAGAGCAATCAGCCCCAGCATTTT. Translation gives CASSQSHQSNQPQHF. The variable domain in full, completed from reference TRBV19 and TRBJ1-5, reads DGGITQSPKYLFRKEGQNVTLSCEQNLNHDAMYWYRQDPGQGLRLIYYSQIVNDFQKGDIAEGYSVSREKKESFPLTVTSAQKNPTAFYLCASSQSHQSNQPQHFGDGTRLSIL.